Listed here are 7 T cell receptor beta chains from one sample, sequenced in a study of OX40 agonist ivuxolimab in advanced cancers. Clones were read by immunoSEQ multiplex PCR, and TCRdb kept only the in-frame ones, dropping some. The sample carries about 81,000 clones, roughly 91% recorded once. The source material was CD4+ or CD8+ T cells sorted from blood, sampled in a trial of the OX40 agonist ivuxolimab. These receptors came from an adult with an advanced solid tumor such as melanoma, head and neck, liver or kidney cancer.

The V call is TRBV21-1, the J call TRBJ2-7; the DNA was not used to check the table's D call, TRBD1. TRBV21-1 represents a pseudogene. There are 14 residues in the CDR3. For the CDR3, the DNA is TGTGCCAGCAGCAAAGTTCAAGGGGGATATGAGCAGTACTTC. The encoded protein is CASSKVQGGYEQYF.

This chain joins TRBV19 and TRBJ1-1; 7 bases agree with TRBD1. The CDR3 loop spans 17 amino acids. Trimming cost V 5 bases and J 0 bases; bases outside gene matches: 12. Germline CDR1 and CDR2: LNHDA and SQIVND (reference sequence). The CDR3 nucleotides are TGTGCCAGTAGTGGACTCCGGGACAGCCTCGTGAACACTGAAGCTTTCTTT. Its translation: CASSGLRDSLVNTEAFF.

The chain carries TRBV7-2 and TRBJ1-2; D call uncertain. Trimming took off 1 base at V and 1 base at J, with 4 bases between the two ends. This CDR3 has 13 amino acids. Per the germline V gene, CDR1 is SGHTA and CDR2 is FQGNSA. CDR3 protein: CASSLVLNYGYTF. CDR3 DNA sequence: TGTGCCAGCAGCTTAGTACTTAACTATGGCTACACCTTC.

This sequence joins TRBV2 and TRBJ2-7, with D perhaps TRBD1 or TRBD2 (5 bases each). The V gene lost 0 bases and the J gene lost 3 bases, with 9 bases spanning the gap. This CDR3 spans 14 amino acids. Germline values: CDR1 SNHLY, CDR2 FYNNEI. This chain's CDR3 is CASSEAGTFYEQYF. DNA of the CDR3: TGTGCCAGCAGTGAAGCCGGGACCTTCTACGAGCAGTACTTC.

This chain joins TRBV28 and TRBJ1-4; TRBD1 might be the D (5 bases). Looked up from germline, CDR1 is MDHEN and CDR2 is SYDVKM. The length of the CDR3 is 16 residues. The V end lost 7 bases, the J end lost 7 bases, and 22 bases lay between the germline ends. As DNA, the CDR3 is TGTGCCAGCAATTACGGGGGATCCCACCACTCTGAAAAACTGTTTTTT. It is translated as CASNYGGSHHSEKLFF.

This chain connects TRBV6-5 to TRBJ1-3; 7 positions agree with TRBD1. Germline V gives CDR1 MNHEY, CDR2 SVGAGI. The CDR3 has 15 residues. With V trimmed by 2 bases and J by 4 bases, 5 bases remained unmatched. CDR3 sequence: CASSYEGGLGNTIYF. The CDR3 DNA reads TGTGCCAGCAGTTACGAAGGGGGCCTCGGAAACACCATATATTTT.

This chain uses TRBV23-1 with TRBJ1-5; weak D call: TRBD1 (6 bases). TRBV23-1 belongs to the ORF category, with a function that is uncertain. V lost 4 bases to trimming and J lost 3 bases, with 10 bases between them. The CDR3 has 14 amino acids. The CDR3 sequence: CASSPRQDNQPQHF. CDR3 in DNA: TGCGCCAGCAGTCCCAGACAGGACAATCAGCCCCAGCATTTT.